This T cell receptor (beta chain) comes out of a study of blood T cell repertoires in COVID-19. Germline CDR1 reads SEHNR; CDR2 reads FQNEAQ (reference sequence). V gave up 1 base and J gave up 1 base, with 7 bases separating them. This CDR3 comprises 15 residues. The method was immunoSEQ multiplex PCR; TCRdb's version includes in-frame clones alone and lacks a portion of them. Of roughly 430,000 clones in the sample, approximately 85% were seen once. Participants came from about two dozen US areas, aged roughly 18 to 95 years. This TCR was sampled from a woman in her thirties or forties with acute COVID-19. The chain uses TRBV7-9 and TRBJ1-4; D call uncertain. The sequenced sample consisted of PBMCs or T cells enriched from blood (not recorded which). The CDR3 reads CASSLGAVTNEKLFF. The CDR3 nucleotides are TGTGCCAGCAGCTTAGGGGCAGTAACTAATGAAAAACTGTTTTTT.